This TCR beta chain originates from a study of blood T cell repertoires in COVID-19. Study in general: The United States, Italy and Spain provided the acute and convalescent COVID-19 samples. From T cells, B-cell-depleted T cells, or PBMCs came the material, which was cDNA or gDNA.

Profiling relied on immunoSEQ multiplex PCR, and the TCRdb table lists in-frame clones only, not all of them. The repertoire holds more than 150,000 clones, with around 86% as singletons. Germline-derived CDR1 and CDR2 are KGHSH and LQKENI. V was clipped by 3 bases and J by 7 bases; unmatched bases: 7. The CDR3 extends over 14 amino acids. This sequence was found in a man between 18 and 35 years old with acute or convalescent COVID-19. Sequencing was performed on peripheral blood. The V call is TRBV18, the J call TRBJ1-1; 8 bases agree with TRBD1. This CDR3 is CASSPPQGAIEAFF. Here the CDR3 DNA reads TGTGCCAGCTCACCTCCCCAGGGGGCGATTGAAGCTTTCTTT.